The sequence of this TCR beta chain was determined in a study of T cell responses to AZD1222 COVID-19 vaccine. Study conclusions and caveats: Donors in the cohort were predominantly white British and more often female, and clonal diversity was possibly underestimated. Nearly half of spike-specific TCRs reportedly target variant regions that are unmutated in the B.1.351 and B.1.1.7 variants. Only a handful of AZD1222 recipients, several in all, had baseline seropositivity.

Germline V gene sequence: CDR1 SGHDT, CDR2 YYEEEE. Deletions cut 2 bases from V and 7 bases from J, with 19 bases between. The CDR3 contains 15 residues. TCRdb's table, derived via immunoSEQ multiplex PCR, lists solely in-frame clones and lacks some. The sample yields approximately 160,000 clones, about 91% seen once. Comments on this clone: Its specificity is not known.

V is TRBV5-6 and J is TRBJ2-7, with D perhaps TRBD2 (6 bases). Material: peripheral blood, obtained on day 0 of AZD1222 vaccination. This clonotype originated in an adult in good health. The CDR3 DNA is TGTGCCAGCAGCTTACCGGGACTGCCCTCGGGGGAGCAGTACTTC. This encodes CASSLPGLPSGEQYF.